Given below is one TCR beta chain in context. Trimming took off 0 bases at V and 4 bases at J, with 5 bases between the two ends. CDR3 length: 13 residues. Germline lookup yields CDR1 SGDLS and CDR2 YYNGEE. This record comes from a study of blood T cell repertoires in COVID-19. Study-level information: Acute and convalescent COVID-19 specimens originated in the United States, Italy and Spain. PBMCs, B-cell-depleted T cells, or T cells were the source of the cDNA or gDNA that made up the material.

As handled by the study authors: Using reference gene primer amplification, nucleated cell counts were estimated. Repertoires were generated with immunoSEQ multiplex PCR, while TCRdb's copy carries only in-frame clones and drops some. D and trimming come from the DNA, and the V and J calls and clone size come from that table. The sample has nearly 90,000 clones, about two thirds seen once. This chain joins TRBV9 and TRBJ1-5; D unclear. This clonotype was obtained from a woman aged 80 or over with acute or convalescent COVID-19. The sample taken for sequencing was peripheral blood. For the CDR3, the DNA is TGTGCCAGCAGCGTAGGGCAGAATCAGCCCCAGCATTTT. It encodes CASSVGQNQPQHF.